The clone carrying this T cell receptor beta chain showed up many times. Its antigen remains unidentified. Trimming at V came to 3 bases and at J to 3 bases, leaving 5 bases not matched to a gene. This CDR3 has 14 amino acids. Germline V CDR1 and CDR2: SQVTM, ANQGSEA. Time point meaning: pre-sensitization, week 0. Treatment defined: therapeutic diphenylcyclopropenone sensitization with weekly scalp DPC. Donors, patients with alopecia ranging from 18 to 70 years old and judged suitable for DPC, provided samples. This entry belongs to a study of human T cells and chemical hapten exposure. Findings and caveats of the study: There was no change with DPC sensitization in TCRs above 1 in 1000 frequency.

MiXCR, run by TCRdb on the RACE reads, gives a single entry per CDR3 protein. Among fewer than 350,000 distinct CDR3 sequences, approximately 7.5% were seen once, and the ten largest hold more than 0.95%. V usage is TRBV29-1 and J usage is TRBJ1-2; 9 bases are shared with TRBD1. The receptor was isolated from a man aged 18 to 30 with alopecia areata. Some clones in this sample may be carry-over from other donors' samples. The sequenced sample was whole blood, obtained in connection with sensitization to the hapten diphenylcyclopropenone (DPC). The CDR3 DNA follows: TGCAGCGTTGAGGGGACAGGGAGTGACTATGGCTACACCTTC. Translating it yields CSVEGTGSDYGYTF.